This T cell receptor beta chain was recorded in a study of regulatory T cells in long-lasting Graves disease. Study findings and constraints: Newly diagnosed disease favored TRBV20-1 and TRBJ2-1 over persistent disease.

The CDR3 covers 15 residues. Germline V gene data show CDR1 as MNHEY and CDR2 as SMNVEV (reference sequence). Deletions cut 6 bases from V and 0 bases from J, with 15 bases between. Time point: newly diagnosed GD, antithyroid drugs for less than 3 months. PBMCs provided the RNA from which the TCR library was made. Relying on iRepertoire HTBI primers and Arm-PCR of CDR3 regions, the team built TCR beta libraries. TCRdb reanalysed the multiplex PCR reads using MiXCR and keeps one entry per CDR3 protein. The table records approximately 540,000 distinct CDR3 sequences, around 12% of them present only once. At least ten counts were recorded for this clonotype. Its cognate antigen is unknown. The same specimen was also included in a second study, on T cells in Graves' hyperthyroidism and ophthalmopathy. That investigation notes: Any patient presenting with uncontrolled infection, other autoimmune disease, pregnancy or lactation was left out. The TCR CDR3 was amplified in a first-round RT-PCR using the HTBI primer set. Most thyroid clonotypes expanded above 0.001 appeared in blood too.

This TCR was recovered from a woman aged 30 to 39 with Graves disease. The source material was peripheral blood mononuclear cells (PBMCs), sampled at new diagnosis, from a patient treated with antithyroid drugs. This chain links TRBV27 with TRBJ2-7; TRBD1 or TRBD2 may be the D gene (5 bases each). As DNA, the CDR3 is TGTGCCAGCAGAACCCGGGGCCAGAGCTCCTACGAGCAGTACTTC. Protein: CASRTRGQSSYEQYF.